This TCR beta chain was recovered during a study of blood T cell repertoires in COVID-19. The V and J ends lost 1 base and 0 bases respectively, with 7 bases between them. Germline values: CDR1 SGHVS, CDR2 FNYEAQ. CDR3 length equals 15 residues. Assay used: immunoSEQ multiplex PCR; TCRdb lists only in-frame clones, some missing. Among about 60,000 clones listed, approximately 91% were seen once. The receptor was isolated from a man aged 60 to 69 with acute or convalescent COVID-19. The V call is TRBV7-6, the J call TRBJ2-1, with D perhaps matching TRBD2 (5 bases). Sequencing input: peripheral blood. The CDR3 protein is CASSLDGNSYNEQFF. In DNA form, the CDR3 reads TGTGCCAGCAGCTTAGACGGGAACTCCTACAATGAGCAGTTCTTC.